The source of this T cell receptor beta chain is a study of regulatory T cells in long-lasting Graves disease. Construction of the TCR beta libraries employed iRepertoire HTBI primers in conjunction with Arm-PCR of CDR3 regions. TCRdb called the multiplex PCR reads again in MiXCR, with one record for every CDR3 protein. The sample has 440,000 or so distinct CDR3 sequences; just under 15% are singletons. Regarding time point: newly diagnosed GD, antithyroid drugs for less than 3 months. Extracted PBMC RNA gave rise to the TCR library. The CDR3 is 16 residues long. V lost 2 bases, J lost 9 bases, and 12 bases stayed unmatched. Germline-derived CDR1 and CDR2 are SGHDT and YYEEEE. This clonotype turned up a few times. The sample was also linked to a second study, of T cells in Graves' hyperthyroidism and ophthalmopathy.

The chain couples TRBV5-6 to TRBJ1-3; 9 bases map to TRBD1. Sequencing used peripheral blood mononuclear cells (PBMCs), obtained at new diagnosis, from a patient treated with antithyroid drugs. The sequence was obtained from a woman aged 25-40 years with Graves disease. CDR3 protein: CASSLGQGFVAVTIYF. In DNA, the CDR3 is TGTGCCAGCAGCTTAGGACAGGGGTTTGTCGCGGTCACCATATATTTT.